Sequencing of this T cell receptor (beta chain) was carried out in a study of shared clonotypes between healthy human individuals. Broader study findings: Although depth was large, rarefaction showed that sequencing of the sorted subsets was incomplete.

Only Caucasian adults living in Nashville, Tennessee made up the donor group. Germline V gene data show CDR1 as GTSNPN and CDR2 as SVGIG (reference sequence). The CDR3 is made up of 14 amino acids. Trimming cost V 5 bases and J 2 bases, with 16 bases left between them. Comment on this clone: Its antigen is undetermined.

Genomic DNA per cell subset filled all wells of several immunoSEQ plates. In the source study's methods: Filtering differed since immunoSEQ provided only junctions, with no quality scores. TCRdb's table, derived via immunoSEQ multiplex PCR, lists solely in-frame clones and lacks some. That table gives V, J and clone size, and the DNA gave D and trimming. The sample contains some 1,600,000 clones, 98% of which appear only once. The rearrangement joins TRBV30 to TRBJ2-7; possibly TRBD2 for D (5 bases). The source is a man aged 25-45 years in good health. Sequencing was carried out using naive CD4+ T cells sorted from blood. Subset here: CD45RA+ positively selected. CDR3 in DNA: TGTGCCTGGGAAAAGATCGGACTTACCTACGAGCAGTACTTC. This codes for CAWEKIGLTYEQYF. The whole variable domain, filled in from reference TRBV30 and TRBJ2-7, reads SQTIHQWPATLVQPVGSPLSLECTVEGTSNPNLYWYRQAAGRGLQLLFYSVGIGQISSEVPQNLSASRPQDRQFILSSKKLLLSDSGFYLCAWEKIGLTYEQYFGPGTRLTVT.